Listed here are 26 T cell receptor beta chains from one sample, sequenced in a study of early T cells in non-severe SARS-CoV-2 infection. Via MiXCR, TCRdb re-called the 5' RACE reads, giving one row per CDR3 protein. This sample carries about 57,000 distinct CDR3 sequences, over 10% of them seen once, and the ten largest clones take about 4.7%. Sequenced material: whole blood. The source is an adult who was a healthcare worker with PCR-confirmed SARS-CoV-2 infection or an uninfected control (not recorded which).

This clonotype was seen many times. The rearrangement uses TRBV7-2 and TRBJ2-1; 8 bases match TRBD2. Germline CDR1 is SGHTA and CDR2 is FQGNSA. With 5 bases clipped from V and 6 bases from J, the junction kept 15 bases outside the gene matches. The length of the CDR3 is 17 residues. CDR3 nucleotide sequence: TGTGCCAGCAGCGAATCGCGAGTAGCGGGGCCCGGCAATGAGCAGTTCTTC. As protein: CASSESRVAGPGNEQFF.

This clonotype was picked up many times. In DNA, the CDR3 is TGTGCCAGCATCTTAACGGAGGGCAGGAGGCACGAGCAGTACTTC. Protein: CASILTEGRRHEQYF. This chain uses TRBV6-2 or TRBV6-3 with TRBJ2-7; possibly TRBD2 for D (6 bases). Germline assignment: CDR1 MNHEY and CDR2 SVGEGT. The CDR3 loop spans 15 amino acids. Trimming removed 7 bases from V and 5 bases from J, with 21 bases in between.

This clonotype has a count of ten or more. DNA for the CDR3: TGTGCCAGCTCACCCAGACAGGTGAACTATGGCTACACCTTC. Translating it yields CASSPRQVNYGYTF. The chain joins TRBV18 to TRBJ1-2; D is perhaps TRBD1 (6 bases). CDR1 is KGHSH and CDR2 is LQKENI in the germline V gene. This CDR3 is 14 amino acids long. V was pared by 3 bases and J by 2 bases, with 10 bases between.

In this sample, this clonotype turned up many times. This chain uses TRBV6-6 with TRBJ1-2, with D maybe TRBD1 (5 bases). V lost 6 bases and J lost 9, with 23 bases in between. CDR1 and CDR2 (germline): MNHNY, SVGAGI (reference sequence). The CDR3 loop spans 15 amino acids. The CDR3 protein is CASRGGTGDADRYTF. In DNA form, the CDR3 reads TGTGCCAGCAGGGGTGGGACTGGAGACGCCGATCGCTACACCTTC.

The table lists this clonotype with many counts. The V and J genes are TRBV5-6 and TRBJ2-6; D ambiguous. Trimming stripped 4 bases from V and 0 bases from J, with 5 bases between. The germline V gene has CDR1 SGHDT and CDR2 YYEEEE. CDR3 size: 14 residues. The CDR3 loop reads CASSGNSGANVLTF. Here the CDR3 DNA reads TGTGCCAGCAGCGGGAACTCTGGGGCCAACGTCCTGACTTTC. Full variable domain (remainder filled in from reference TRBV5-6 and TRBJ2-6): DAGVTQSPTHLIKTRGQQVTLRCSPKSGHDTVSWYQQALGQGPQFIFQYYEEEERQRGNFPDRFSGHQFPNYSSELNVNALLLGDSALYLCASSGNSGANVLTFGAGSRLTVL.

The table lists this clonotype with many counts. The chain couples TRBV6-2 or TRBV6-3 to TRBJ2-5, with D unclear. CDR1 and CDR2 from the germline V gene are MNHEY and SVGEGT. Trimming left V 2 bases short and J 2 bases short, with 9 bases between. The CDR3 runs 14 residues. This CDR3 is CASSYGGEQETQYF. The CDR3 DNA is TGTGCCAGCAGTTACGGCGGTGAACAAGAGACCCAGTACTTC.

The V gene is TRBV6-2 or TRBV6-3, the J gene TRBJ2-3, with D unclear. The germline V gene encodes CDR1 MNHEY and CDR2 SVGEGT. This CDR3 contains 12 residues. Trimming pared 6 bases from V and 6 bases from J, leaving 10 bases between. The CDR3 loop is CASSFRWDTQYF. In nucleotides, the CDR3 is TGTGCCAGCAGCTTCCGTTGGGATACGCAGTATTTT.

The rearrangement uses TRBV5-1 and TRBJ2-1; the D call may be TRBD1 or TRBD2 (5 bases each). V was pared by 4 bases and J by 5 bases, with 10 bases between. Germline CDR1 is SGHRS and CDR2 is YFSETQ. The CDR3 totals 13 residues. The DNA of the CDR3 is TGCGCCAGCAGCAGAGCGGACAACAATGAGCAGTTCTTC. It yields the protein CASSRADNNEQFF.

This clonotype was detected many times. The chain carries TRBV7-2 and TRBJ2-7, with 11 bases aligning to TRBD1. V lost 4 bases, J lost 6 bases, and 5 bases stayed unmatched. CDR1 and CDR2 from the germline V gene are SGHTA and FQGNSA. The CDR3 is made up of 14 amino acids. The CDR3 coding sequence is TGTGCCAGCAGCTCCTGGACAGGGGGCGCCGAGCAGTACTTC. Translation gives CASSSWTGGAEQYF.

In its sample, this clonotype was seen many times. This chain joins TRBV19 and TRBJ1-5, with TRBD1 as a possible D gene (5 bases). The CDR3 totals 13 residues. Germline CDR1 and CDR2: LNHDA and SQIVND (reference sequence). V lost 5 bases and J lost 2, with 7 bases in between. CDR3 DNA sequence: TGTGCCAGTAGTCTACAGGGCAATCAGCCCCAGCATTTT. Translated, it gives CASSLQGNQPQHF.

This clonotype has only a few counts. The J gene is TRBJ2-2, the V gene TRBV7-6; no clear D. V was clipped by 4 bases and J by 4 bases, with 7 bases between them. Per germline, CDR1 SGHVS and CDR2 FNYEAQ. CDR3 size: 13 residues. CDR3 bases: TGTGCCAGCAGCTCGACACCCACCGGGGAGCTGTTTTTT. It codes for CASSSTPTGELFF.

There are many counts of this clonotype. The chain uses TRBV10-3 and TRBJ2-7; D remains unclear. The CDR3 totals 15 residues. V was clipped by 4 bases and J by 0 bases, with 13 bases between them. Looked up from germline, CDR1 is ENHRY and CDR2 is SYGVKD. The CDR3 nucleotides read TGTGCCATCAGTGCCTCAGCCCGAGTCTCCTACGAGCAGTACTTC. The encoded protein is CAISASARVSYEQYF.

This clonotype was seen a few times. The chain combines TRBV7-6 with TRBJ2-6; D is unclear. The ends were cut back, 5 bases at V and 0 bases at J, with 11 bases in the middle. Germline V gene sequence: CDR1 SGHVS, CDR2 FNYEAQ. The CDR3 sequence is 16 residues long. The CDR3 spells CASSPPFFSGANVLTF. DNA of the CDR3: TGTGCCAGCAGCCCCCCTTTTTTCTCTGGGGCCAACGTCCTGACTTTC.

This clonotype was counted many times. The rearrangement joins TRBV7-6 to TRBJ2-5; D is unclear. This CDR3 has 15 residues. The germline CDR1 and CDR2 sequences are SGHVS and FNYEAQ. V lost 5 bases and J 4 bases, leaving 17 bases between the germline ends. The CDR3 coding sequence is TGTGCCAGCAGCACCGTTCAGAGTCGGATAGAGACCCAGTACTTC. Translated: CASSTVQSRIETQYF.

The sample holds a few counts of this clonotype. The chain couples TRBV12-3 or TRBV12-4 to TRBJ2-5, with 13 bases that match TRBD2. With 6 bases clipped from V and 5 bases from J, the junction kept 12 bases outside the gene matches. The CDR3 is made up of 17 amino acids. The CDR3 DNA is TGTGCCAGCAGACCGACCCTGACTAGCGGGGGGCCGGAGACCCAGTACTTC. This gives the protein CASRPTLTSGGPETQYF.

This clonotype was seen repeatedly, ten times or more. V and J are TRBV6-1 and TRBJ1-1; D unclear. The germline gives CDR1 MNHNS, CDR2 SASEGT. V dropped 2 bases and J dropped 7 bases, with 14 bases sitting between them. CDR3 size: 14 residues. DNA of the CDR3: TGTGCCAGCAGTGAACCGGTCCGACGGAATGAAGCTTTCTTT. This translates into CASSEPVRRNEAFF.

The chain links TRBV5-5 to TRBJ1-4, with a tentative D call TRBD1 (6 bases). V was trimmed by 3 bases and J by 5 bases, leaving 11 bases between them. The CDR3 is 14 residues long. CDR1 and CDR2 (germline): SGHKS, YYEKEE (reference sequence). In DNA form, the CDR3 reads TGTGCCAGCAGCTCGCCTGGACAGAATGAAAAACTGTTTTTT. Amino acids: CASSSPGQNEKLFF.

The CDR3 spells CASSQEGTGDSPLHF. For the CDR3, the DNA is TGTGCCAGCAGCCAAGAGGGGACAGGGGATTCACCCCTCCACTTT. This rearrangement joins TRBV3-1 to TRBJ1-6; 10 positions agree with TRBD1. J was trimmed by 8 bases and V by 0 bases; bases with no gene match: 1. This CDR3 spans 15 amino acids. Germline values: CDR1 LGHDT, CDR2 YNNKEL (reference sequence).

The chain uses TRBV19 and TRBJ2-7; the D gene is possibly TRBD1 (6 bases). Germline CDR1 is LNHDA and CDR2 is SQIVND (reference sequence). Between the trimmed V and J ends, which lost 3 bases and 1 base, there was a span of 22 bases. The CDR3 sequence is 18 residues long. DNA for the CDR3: TGTGCCAGTAGTATGGACGTCGGTTCAGGGGCGAATTCCTACGAGCAGTACTTC. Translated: CASSMDVGSGANSYEQYF.

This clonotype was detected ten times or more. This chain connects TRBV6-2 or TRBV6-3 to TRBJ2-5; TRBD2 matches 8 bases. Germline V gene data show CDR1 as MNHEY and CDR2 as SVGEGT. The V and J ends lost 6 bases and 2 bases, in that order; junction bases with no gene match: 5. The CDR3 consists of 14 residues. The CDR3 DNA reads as TGTGCCAGCAGGGGACTAGTCCGGCAAGAGACCCAGTACTTC. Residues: CASRGLVRQETQYF.

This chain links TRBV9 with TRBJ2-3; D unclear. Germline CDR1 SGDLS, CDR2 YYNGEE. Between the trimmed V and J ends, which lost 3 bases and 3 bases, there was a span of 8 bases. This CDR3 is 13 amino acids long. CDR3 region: CASSAAGTDTQYF. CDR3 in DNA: TGTGCCAGCAGCGCCGCCGGGACAGATACGCAGTATTTT.

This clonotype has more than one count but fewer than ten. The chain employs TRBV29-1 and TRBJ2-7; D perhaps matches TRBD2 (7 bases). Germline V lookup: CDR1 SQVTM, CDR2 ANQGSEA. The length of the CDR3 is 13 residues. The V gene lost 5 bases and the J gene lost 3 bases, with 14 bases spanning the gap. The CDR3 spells CSVYQRGGYEQYF. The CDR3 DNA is TGCAGCGTTTACCAGAGGGGGGGCTACGAGCAGTACTTC.

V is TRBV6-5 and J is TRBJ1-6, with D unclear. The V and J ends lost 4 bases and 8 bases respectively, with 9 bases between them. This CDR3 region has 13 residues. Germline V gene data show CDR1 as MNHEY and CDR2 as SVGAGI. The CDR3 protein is CASSFSWDSPLHF. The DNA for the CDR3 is TGTGCCAGCAGTTTTTCATGGGATTCACCCCTCCACTTT.

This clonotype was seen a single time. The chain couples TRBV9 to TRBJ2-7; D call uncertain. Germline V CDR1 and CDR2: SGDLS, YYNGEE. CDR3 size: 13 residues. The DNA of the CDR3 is TGTGTCGGCAGCGTAGGTCACTCCTACGAGCAGTACTTC. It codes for CVGSVGHSYEQYF.

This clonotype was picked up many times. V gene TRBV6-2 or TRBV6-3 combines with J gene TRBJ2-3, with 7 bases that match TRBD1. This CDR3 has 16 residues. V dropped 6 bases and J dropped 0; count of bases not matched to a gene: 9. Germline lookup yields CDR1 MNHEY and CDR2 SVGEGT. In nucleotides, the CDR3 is TGTGCCAGCAGACATCCCGGGACAGCTAGCACAGATACGCAGTATTTT. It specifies CASRHPGTASTDTQYF.

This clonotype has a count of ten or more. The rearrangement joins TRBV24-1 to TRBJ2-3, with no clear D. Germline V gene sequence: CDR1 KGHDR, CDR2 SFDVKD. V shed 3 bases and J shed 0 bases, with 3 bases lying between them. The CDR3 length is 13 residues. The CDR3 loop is CATSDGSTDTQYF. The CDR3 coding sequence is TGTGCCACCAGTGATGGGAGCACAGATACGCAGTATTTT.